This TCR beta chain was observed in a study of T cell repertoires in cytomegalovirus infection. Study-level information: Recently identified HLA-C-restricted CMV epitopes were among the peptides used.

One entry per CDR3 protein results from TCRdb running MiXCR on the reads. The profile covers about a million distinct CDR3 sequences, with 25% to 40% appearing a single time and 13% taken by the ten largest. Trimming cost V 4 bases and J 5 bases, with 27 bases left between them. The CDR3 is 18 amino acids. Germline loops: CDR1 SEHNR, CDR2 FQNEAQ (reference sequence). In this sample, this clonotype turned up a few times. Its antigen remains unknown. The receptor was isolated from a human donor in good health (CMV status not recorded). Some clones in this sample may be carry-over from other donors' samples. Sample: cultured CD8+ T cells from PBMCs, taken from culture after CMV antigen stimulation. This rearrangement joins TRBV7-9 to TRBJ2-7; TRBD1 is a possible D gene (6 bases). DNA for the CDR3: TGTGCCAGCAGCTCTACGCGGACAGATTTGTACCAGCCCCACGAGCAGTACTTC. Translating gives CASSSTRTDLYQPHEQYF.